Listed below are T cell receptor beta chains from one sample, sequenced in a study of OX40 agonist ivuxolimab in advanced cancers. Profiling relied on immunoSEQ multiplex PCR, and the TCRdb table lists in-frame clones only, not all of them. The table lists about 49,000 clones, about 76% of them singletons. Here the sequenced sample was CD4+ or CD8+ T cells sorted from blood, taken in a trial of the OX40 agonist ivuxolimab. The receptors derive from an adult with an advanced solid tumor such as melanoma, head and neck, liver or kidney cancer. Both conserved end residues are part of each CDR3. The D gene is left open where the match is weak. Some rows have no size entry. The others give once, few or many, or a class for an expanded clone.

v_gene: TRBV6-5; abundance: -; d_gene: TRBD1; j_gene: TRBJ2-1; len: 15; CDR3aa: CASSYVGQVQNEQFF; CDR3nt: TGTGCCAGCAGTTACGTAGGACAGGTACAGAATGAGCAGTTCTTC
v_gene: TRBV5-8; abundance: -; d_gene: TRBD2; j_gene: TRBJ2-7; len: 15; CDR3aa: CASGFVGLANYEQYF; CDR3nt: TGTGCCAGCGGGTTTGTCGGACTAGCGAATTACGAGCAGTACTTC
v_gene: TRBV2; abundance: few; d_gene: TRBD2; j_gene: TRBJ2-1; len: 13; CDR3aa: CASRSSGNNEQFF; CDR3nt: TGTGCCAGCAGGTCTAGCGGGAACAATGAGCAGTTCTTC
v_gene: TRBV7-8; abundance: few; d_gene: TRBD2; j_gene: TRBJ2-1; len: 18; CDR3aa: CASSSPGTSGSAYNEQFF; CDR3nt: TGTGCCAGCAGCTCCCCCGGGACTAGCGGGAGTGCTTACAATGAGCAGTTCTTC
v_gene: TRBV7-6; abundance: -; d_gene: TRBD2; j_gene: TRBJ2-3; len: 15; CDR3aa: CASSLELAVTDTQYF; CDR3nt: TGTGCCAGCAGCTTAGAACTAGCGGTCACAGATACGCAGTATTTT
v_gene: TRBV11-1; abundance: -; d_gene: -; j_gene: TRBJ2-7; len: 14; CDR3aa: CASSFGSSPYEQYF; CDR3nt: TGTGCCAGCAGCTTCGGATCCAGCCCCTACGAGCAGTACTTC
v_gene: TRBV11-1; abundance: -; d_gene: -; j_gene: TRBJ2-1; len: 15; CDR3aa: CASSSFRDTFNEQFF; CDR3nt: TGTGCCAGCAGCTCTTTCCGGGACACCTTCAATGAGCAGTTCTTC
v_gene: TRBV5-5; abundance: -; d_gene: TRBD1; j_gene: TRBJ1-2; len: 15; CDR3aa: CASSLEGQGSYGYTF; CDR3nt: TGTGCCAGCAGCTTGGAGGGACAGGGAAGCTATGGCTACACCTTC
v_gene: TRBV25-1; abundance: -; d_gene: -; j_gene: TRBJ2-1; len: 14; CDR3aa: CASGGPGPYNEQFF; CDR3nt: TGTGCCAGCGGGGGTCCAGGGCCCTACAATGAGCAGTTCTTC
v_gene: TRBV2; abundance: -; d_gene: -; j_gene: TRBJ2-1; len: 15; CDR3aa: CASSEIGQGHNEQFF; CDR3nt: TGTGCCAGCAGTGAAATAGGTCAGGGACACAATGAGCAGTTCTTC
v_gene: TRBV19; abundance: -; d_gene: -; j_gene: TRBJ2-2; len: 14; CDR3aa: CASSLGPYTGELFF; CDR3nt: TGTGCCAGTAGTTTGGGGCCGTACACCGGGGAGCTGTTTTTT
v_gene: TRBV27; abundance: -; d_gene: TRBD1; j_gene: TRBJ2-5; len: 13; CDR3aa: CASSDRGQETQYF; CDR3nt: TGTGCCAGCAGCGACAGGGGCCAAGAGACCCAGTACTTC
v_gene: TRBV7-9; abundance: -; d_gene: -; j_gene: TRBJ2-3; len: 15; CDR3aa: CASSPQGQGSDTQYF; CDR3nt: TGTGCCAGCAGCCCGCAGGGGCAGGGATCAGATACGCAGTATTTT
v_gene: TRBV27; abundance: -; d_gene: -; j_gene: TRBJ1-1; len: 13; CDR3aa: CASSFGLNTEAFF; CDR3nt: TGTGCCAGCAGTTTCGGGTTGAACACTGAAGCTTTCTTT
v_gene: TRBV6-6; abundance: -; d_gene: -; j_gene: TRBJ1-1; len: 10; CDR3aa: CASHGTEAFF; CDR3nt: TGTGCCAGCCACGGCACTGAAGCTTTCTTT
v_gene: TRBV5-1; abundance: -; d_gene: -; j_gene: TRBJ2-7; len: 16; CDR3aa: CASSLAVSFGTDEQYF; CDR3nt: TGCGCCAGCAGCTTGGCCGTCTCGTTCGGGACCGACGAGCAGTACTTC
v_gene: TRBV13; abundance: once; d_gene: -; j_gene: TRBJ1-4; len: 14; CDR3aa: CASSPARGNEKLFF; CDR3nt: TGTGCCAGCAGCCCTGCACGGGGGAATGAAAAACTGTTTTTT
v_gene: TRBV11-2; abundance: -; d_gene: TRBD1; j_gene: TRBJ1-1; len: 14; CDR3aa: CASSSGRGYTEAFF; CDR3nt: TGTGCCAGCAGCTCCGGCAGGGGGTACACTGAAGCTTTCTTT
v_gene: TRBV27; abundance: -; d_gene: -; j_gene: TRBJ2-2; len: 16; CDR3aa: CASSLIIGSNTGELFF; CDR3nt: TGTGCCAGCAGTTTAATAATAGGTTCGAACACCGGGGAGCTGTTTTTT
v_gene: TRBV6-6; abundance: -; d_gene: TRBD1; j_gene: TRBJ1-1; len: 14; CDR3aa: CASSSGQENTEAFF; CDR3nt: TGTGCCAGCAGCTCGGGACAGGAGAACACTGAAGCTTTCTTT
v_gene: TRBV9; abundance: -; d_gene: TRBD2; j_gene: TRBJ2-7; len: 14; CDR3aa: CASSPGLASYEQYF; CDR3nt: TGTGCCAGCAGCCCTGGACTAGCGAGTTACGAGCAGTACTTC